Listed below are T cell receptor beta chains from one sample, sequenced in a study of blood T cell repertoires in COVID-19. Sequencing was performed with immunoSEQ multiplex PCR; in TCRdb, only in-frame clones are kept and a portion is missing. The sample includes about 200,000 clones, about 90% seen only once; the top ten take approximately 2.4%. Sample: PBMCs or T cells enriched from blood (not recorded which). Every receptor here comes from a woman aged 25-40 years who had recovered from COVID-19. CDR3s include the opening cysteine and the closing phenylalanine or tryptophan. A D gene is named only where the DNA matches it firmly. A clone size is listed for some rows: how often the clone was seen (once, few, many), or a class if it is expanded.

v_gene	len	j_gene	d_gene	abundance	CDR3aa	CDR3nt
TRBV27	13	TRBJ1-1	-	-	CASSLQGLTEAFF	TGTGCCAGCAGTTTGCAGGGTCTCACTGAAGCTTTCTTT
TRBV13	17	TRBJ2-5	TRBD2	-	CASSPIGTSGTQETQYF	TGTGCCAGCAGCCCTATCGGGACTAGCGGGACCCAAGAGACCCAGTACTTC
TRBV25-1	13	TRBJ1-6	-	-	CATALGPNSPLHF	TGTGCCACCGCCTTGGGCCCTAATTCACCCCTCCACTTT
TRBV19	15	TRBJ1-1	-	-	CASNDPGLWNTEAFF	TGTGCCAGTAACGATCCGGGACTTTGGAACACTGAAGCTTTCTTT
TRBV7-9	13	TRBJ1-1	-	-	CASSRTWSTEAFF	TGTGCCAGCAGCAGGACTTGGAGCACTGAAGCTTTCTTT
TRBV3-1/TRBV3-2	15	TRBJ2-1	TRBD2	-	CASSQDSGSYNEQFF	TGTGCCAGCAGCCAAGATAGCGGGAGCTACAATGAGCAGTTCTTC
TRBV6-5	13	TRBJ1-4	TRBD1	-	CASSYSSGGKLFF	TGTGCCAGCAGTTACTCATCAGGGGGAAAACTGTTTTTT
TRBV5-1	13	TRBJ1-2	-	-	CASRKRLDYGYTF	TGCGCCAGCCGAAAACGCTTAGACTATGGCTACACCTTC
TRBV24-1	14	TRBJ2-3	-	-	CATSKSGSTDTQYF	TGTGCCACCAGTAAAAGCGGGAGCACAGATACGCAGTATTTT
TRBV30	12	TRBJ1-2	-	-	CAWSRQSGGYTF	TGTGCCTGGAGTCGACAGTCAGGGGGCTACACCTTC
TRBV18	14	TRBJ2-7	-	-	CASSPQGQPYEQYF	TGTGCCAGCTCACCCCAGGGGCAGCCCTACGAGCAGTACTTC
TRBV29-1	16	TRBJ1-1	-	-	CSVEGGAGLTNTEAFF	TGCAGCGTTGAGGGGGGGGCAGGGCTGACGAACACTGAAGCTTTCTTT
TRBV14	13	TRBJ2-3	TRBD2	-	CASSLTSEDTQYF	TGTGCCAGCAGCCTTACTAGCGAGGATACGCAGTATTTT
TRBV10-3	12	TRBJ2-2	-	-	CAISEGARELFF	TGTGCCATCAGTGAGGGAGCCAGGGAGCTGTTTTTT
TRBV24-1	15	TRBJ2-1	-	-	CATSVMLQGRREQFF	TGTGCCACCAGTGTTATGTTACAGGGCAGGCGGGAGCAGTTCTTC
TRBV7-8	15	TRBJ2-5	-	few	CASSLAGGFGETQYF	TGTGCCAGCAGCTTAGCGGGGGGATTCGGGGAGACCCAGTACTTC
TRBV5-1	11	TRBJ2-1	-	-	CASSLESLQFF	TGCGCCAGCAGCTTGGAGAGTTTACAGTTCTTC
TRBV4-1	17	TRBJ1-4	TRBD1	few	CASSPRDRGRPGEKLFF	TGCGCCAGCAGCCCGCGGGACAGGGGCCGCCCGGGGGAAAAACTGTTTTTT
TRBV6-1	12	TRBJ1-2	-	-	CASSDLLYGYTF	TGTGCCAGCAGTGACCTTTTGTATGGCTACACCTTC
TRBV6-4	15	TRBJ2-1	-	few	CASSDSSGSYNEQFF	TGTGCCAGCAGTGACTCTAGCGGCTCCTACAATGAGCAGTTCTTC